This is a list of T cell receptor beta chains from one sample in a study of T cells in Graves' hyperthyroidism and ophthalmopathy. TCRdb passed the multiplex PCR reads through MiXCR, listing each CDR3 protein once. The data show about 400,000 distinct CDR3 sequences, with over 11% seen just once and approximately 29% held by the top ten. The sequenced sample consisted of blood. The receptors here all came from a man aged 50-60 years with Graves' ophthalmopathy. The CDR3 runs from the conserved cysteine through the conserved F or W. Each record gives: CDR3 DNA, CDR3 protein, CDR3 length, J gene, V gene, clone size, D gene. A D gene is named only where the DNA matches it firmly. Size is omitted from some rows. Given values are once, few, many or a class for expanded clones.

DNA: TGTGCCAGCAAATTCGGGACAGGGGGCCCGGATACGCAGTATTTT
CDR3: CASKFGTGGPDTQYF
length: 15
J: TRBJ2-3
V: TRBV2
size: many
D: TRBD1

DNA: TGTGCCAGCAGTTTGGTTAGGGCGGACGGGGAGCTGTTTTTT
CDR3: CASSLVRADGELFF
length: 14
J: TRBJ2-2
V: TRBV2
size: many
D: .

DNA: TGTGCCAGCAGTGAGATTAGCGGGAGCTATGAGCAGTTCTTC
CDR3: CASSEISGSYEQFF
length: 14
J: TRBJ2-1
V: TRBV2
size: many
D: TRBD2

DNA: TGTGCCAGCAGAAACGGGGGACAGGGGAAGAACTATGGCTACACCTTC
CDR3: CASRNGGQGKNYGYTF
length: 16
J: TRBJ1-2
V: TRBV6-1
size: few
D: TRBD1

DNA: TGCGCCAGCAGATCGTTAGCGGGAGACAATGAGCAGTTCTTC
CDR3: CASRSLAGDNEQFF
length: 14
J: TRBJ2-1
V: TRBV10-2
size: .
D: TRBD2

DNA: TGCAGCGTTGAACCAACGGGGGAGGCGGAGACCCAGTACTTC
CDR3: CSVEPTGEAETQYF
length: 14
J: TRBJ2-5
V: TRBV29-1
size: many
D: .

DNA: TGTGCCAGCAGCCAAGATAGGCGGGGGACAGCCAACTATGGCTACACCTTC
CDR3: CASSQDRRGTANYGYTF
length: 17
J: TRBJ1-2
V: TRBV4-2
size: many
D: TRBD1

DNA: TGTGCCAGCAGCTTGGCCGGAGGACAGGGTTCTTTCGGGGGCCAAGAGACCCAGTACTTC
CDR3: CASSLAGGQGSFGGQETQYF
length: 20
J: TRBJ2-5
V: TRBV5-5
size: .
D: TRBD1

DNA: TGCGCCAGCAGTGAGTCAGGCCGGCTCTATGGCTACACCTTC
CDR3: CASSESGRLYGYTF
length: 14
J: TRBJ1-2
V: TRBV10-2
size: .
D: .

DNA: TGTGCCAGCAGCCAAGGGGGGCTCACTGAAGCTTTCTTT
CDR3: CASSQGGLTEAFF
length: 13
J: TRBJ1-1
V: TRBV14
size: many
D: .

DNA: TGTGCCAGCAGTACAGGGTCGGTTAGCAATCAGCCCCAGCATTTT
CDR3: CASSTGSVSNQPQHF
length: 15
J: TRBJ1-5
V: TRBV2
size: .
D: .

DNA: TGTGCCAGCAGCGAGACTAGCGCCCAAGAGACCCAGTACTTC
CDR3: CASSETSAQETQYF
length: 14
J: TRBJ2-5
V: TRBV5-8
size: few
D: TRBD2

DNA: TGTGCCAGCAGTAAACAGGTCTCGAGTACTCGCAATGAGCAGTTCTTC
CDR3: CASSKQVSSTRNEQFF
length: 16
J: TRBJ2-1
V: TRBV6-1
size: .
D: .

DNA: TGTGCCACAGGGGGCTCGGACCCCTACGAGCAGTACTTC
CDR3: CATGGSDPYEQYF
length: 13
J: TRBJ2-7
V: TRBV11-2
size: .
D: TRBD1

DNA: TGTGCCAGCAGCCTTAGCGGAGTAAGCACAGATACGCAGTATTTT
CDR3: CASSLSGVSTDTQYF
length: 15
J: TRBJ2-3
V: TRBV7-9
size: many
D: .

DNA: TGCAGCGTTGAAAAACAGATGGACCCTGAAGCTTTCTTT
CDR3: CSVEKQMDPEAFF
length: 13
J: TRBJ1-1
V: TRBV29-1
size: .
D: .

DNA: TGTGCCAGTACGCAGGGCCCGAATCAGCCCCAGCATTTT
CDR3: CASTQGPNQPQHF
length: 13
J: TRBJ1-5
V: TRBV19
size: few
D: .

DNA: TGCAGTGCCAACCCCACAGGGCCTAACTATGGCTACACCTTC
CDR3: CSANPTGPNYGYTF
length: 14
J: TRBJ1-2
V: TRBV20-1
size: many
D: .

DNA: TGCAGTGCCCGATGGGAGTTGATAAACACTGAAGCTTTCTTT
CDR3: CSARWELINTEAFF
length: 14
J: TRBJ1-1
V: TRBV20-1
size: many
D: .

DNA: TGTGCCAGCAGCTTGGGCAGGACTAGCGGGAGGGCCTGGAATGAGCAGTTCTTC
CDR3: CASSLGRTSGRAWNEQFF
length: 18
J: TRBJ2-1
V: TRBV5-8
size: few
D: TRBD2

DNA: TGTGCCAGTAGTCTAATTGACAGGGGATCCACTGAAGCTTTCTTT
CDR3: CASSLIDRGSTEAFF
length: 15
J: TRBJ1-1
V: TRBV19
size: few
D: TRBD1

DNA: TGTGCCACCAGCCAGATGGGTCAGCCCCAGCATTTT
CDR3: CATSQMGQPQHF
length: 12
J: TRBJ1-5
V: TRBV15
size: .
D: .

DNA: TGTGCCTCGCGACAGGACGCTGGAAACACCATATATTTT
CDR3: CASRQDAGNTIYF
length: 13
J: TRBJ1-3
V: TRBV10-3
size: few
D: .

DNA: TGTGCCAGCAGCAAGAGCGGGAGAGTCAATGAGCAGTTCTTC
CDR3: CASSKSGRVNEQFF
length: 14
J: TRBJ2-1
V: TRBV7-9
size: many
D: TRBD2

DNA: TGTGCCAGCAGTTCTAGCGGGGGATGGTGGAATGAGCAGTTCTTC
CDR3: CASSSSGGWWNEQFF
length: 15
J: TRBJ2-1
V: TRBV2
size: many
D: TRBD2

DNA: TGTGCCAGCGGCCCCACTCGTGACTACGAGCAGTACTTC
CDR3: CASGPTRDYEQYF
length: 13
J: TRBJ2-7
V: TRBV6-1
size: few
D: .

DNA: TGCAGTGCCATAGACCGACAGGTGTGGAGCTACGAGCAGTACTTC
CDR3: CSAIDRQVWSYEQYF
length: 15
J: TRBJ2-7
V: TRBV20-1
size: many
D: .

DNA: TGTGCCAGCAAAAGACAGGGACTAGCGGGATATGAGCAGTTCTTC
CDR3: CASKRQGLAGYEQFF
length: 15
J: TRBJ2-1
V: TRBV27
size: few
D: TRBD2

DNA: TGCAGTGCTTCGAACAGCAATCAGCCCCAGCATTTT
CDR3: CSASNSNQPQHF
length: 12
J: TRBJ1-5
V: TRBV20-1
size: many
D: .

DNA: TGTGCCTGGGGTCTAGCGGACTCCTACGAGCAGTACTTC
CDR3: CAWGLADSYEQYF
length: 13
J: TRBJ2-7
V: TRBV30
size: many
D: TRBD2

DNA: TGCGCCAGCATTCCTGGGACTAGCCAAGAGACCCAGTACTTC
CDR3: CASIPGTSQETQYF
length: 14
J: TRBJ2-5
V: TRBV10-2
size: many
D: TRBD2

DNA: TGTGCCAGCAGTTTATCTGTGTCTCCCACAGATACGCAGTATTTT
CDR3: CASSLSVSPTDTQYF
length: 15
J: TRBJ2-3
V: TRBV27
size: many
D: .

DNA: TGCAGTGCTATCCTCTCGATAGCGGGAGTTAAAGGGACCCAGTACTTC
CDR3: CSAILSIAGVKGTQYF
length: 16
J: TRBJ2-5
V: TRBV20-1
size: many
D: TRBD2